The 32 T cell receptor beta chains reported below all come from one sample, sequenced in a study of T-cell memory formation after mild COVID-19. TCRdb re-derived calls from the 5' RACE reads in MiXCR, one entry per CDR3 protein. This sample yields about 340,000 distinct CDR3 sequences, of which 13% to 15% are seen a single time; around a fifth belongs to the top ten. Input material: PBMCs or a T cell subset sorted from them (not recorded which). All receptors come from a man aged 18 to 35 who had mild COVID-19 (a few samples of this study predate the infection). Cell type and time point are not known.

The V and J genes are TRBV7-2 and TRBJ2-5; 8 nucleotides match TRBD1. Trimming cost V 3 bases and J 5 bases; bases outside gene matches: 8. The CDR3 runs to 15 residues. CDR1 and CDR2 (germline): SGHTA, FQGNSA. The CDR3 loop reads CASSFGQGGFETQYF. As DNA, the CDR3 is TGTGCCAGCAGCTTTGGACAGGGAGGTTTCGAGACCCAGTACTTC.

This clonotype was observed at least ten times. V and J are TRBV6-6 and TRBJ1-5; 9 bases are a match to TRBD1. This CDR3 has 17 amino acids. J was trimmed by 0 bases and V by 2 bases; bases with no gene match: 5. Germline V CDR1 and CDR2: MNHNY, SVGAGI (reference sequence). The DNA of the CDR3 is TGTGCCAGCAGTTACGCGGGACAGGGAATTAGCAATCAGCCCCAGCATTTT. Translated: CASSYAGQGISNQPQHF.

This clonotype showed up many times. This chain uses TRBV6-5 with TRBJ1-1; D remains unclear. The CDR3 covers 14 residues. V was clipped by 2 bases and J by 0 bases, with 7 bases between them. Germline V gene data show CDR1 as MNHEY and CDR2 as SVGAGI. Here the CDR3 reads CASSYGVLNTEAFF. Here the CDR3 DNA reads TGTGCCAGCAGTTACGGGGTTTTGAACACTGAAGCTTTCTTT.

This clonotype was seen at least ten times. This rearrangement joins TRBV25-1 to TRBJ2-2; D gene uncertain. CDR3 length: 13 amino acids. The germline V and J ends were trimmed by 5 bases and 0 bases, with 4 bases remaining between them. Germline V gene lookup returns CDR1 MGHDK and CDR2 SYGVNS. The CDR3 bases are TGTGCCAGCAGTCGGCCGAACACCGGGGAGCTGTTTTTT. Amino acid sequence: CASSRPNTGELFF.

The rearrangement links TRBV3-1 to TRBJ2-2; no clear D. Germline CDR1 reads LGHDT; CDR2 reads YNNKEL (reference sequence). CDR3 length: 14 amino acids. The V and J ends lost 4 bases and 3 bases respectively, with 9 bases between them. CDR3 residues: CASSPPVHTGELFF. CDR3 DNA sequence: TGTGCCAGCAGCCCGCCGGTCCACACCGGGGAGCTGTTTTTT.

The genes are TRBV27 and TRBJ1-4; D is undetermined. The CDR3 contains 14 residues. The germline V gene encodes CDR1 MNHEY and CDR2 SMNVEV (reference sequence). With 2 bases removed from V and 8 bases from J, the gap between germline ends came to 12 bases. Here the CDR3 reads CASSLKGGGEKLFF. The CDR3, as DNA: TGTGCCAGCAGTTTAAAGGGTGGAGGGGAAAAACTGTTTTTT.

Only one count was recorded for this clonotype. The chain links TRBV5-1 to TRBJ2-1, with D possibly TRBD1 on 5 matching bases. V dropped 6 bases and J dropped 9 bases, with 22 bases sitting between them. The germline V gene encodes CDR1 SGHRS and CDR2 YFSETQ. The CDR3 runs to 15 residues. The chain's CDR3 is CASIREQAPPGEQFF. DNA of the CDR3: TGCGCCAGCATCAGGGAACAGGCGCCCCCCGGTGAGCAGTTCTTC. The whole variable domain, remainder taken from reference TRBV5-1 and TRBJ2-1, is KAGVTQTPRYLIKTRGQQVTLSCSPISGHRSVSWYQQTPGQGLQFLFEYFSETQRNKGNFPGRFSGRQFSNSRSEMNVSTLELGDSALYLCASIREQAPPGEQFFGPGTRLTVL.

The V call is TRBV4-1, the J call TRBJ2-2; D possibly corresponds to TRBD1 (6 bases). V was clipped by 4 bases and J by 2 bases, with 14 bases between them. The CDR3 contains 16 residues. Germline CDR1 reads MGHRA; CDR2 reads YSYEKL. Here the CDR3 DNA reads TGCGCCAGCAGCCGGACGAGACAGGCCAACACCGGGGAGCTGTTTTTT. It is translated as CASSRTRQANTGELFF.

In its sample, this clonotype was seen a few times. The gene calls are TRBV7-6 and TRBJ2-3; TRBD2 is a possible D gene (5 bases). CDR1 and CDR2 from the germline V gene are SGHVS and FNYEAQ. This CDR3 contains 14 residues. Trimming pared 4 bases from V and 4 bases from J, leaving 12 bases between. The chain's CDR3 is CASSSGKIADTQYF. Written as DNA, the CDR3 is TGTGCCAGCAGCTCGGGGAAGATAGCAGATACGCAGTATTTT.

In its sample, this clonotype was seen many times. The chain carries TRBV7-2 and TRBJ1-4; 8 positions agree with TRBD1. With 6 bases clipped from V and 3 bases from J, the junction kept 6 bases outside the gene matches. In germline, CDR1 is SGHTA, CDR2 FQGNSA. The CDR3 extends over 15 amino acids. The CDR3 sequence: CASRLQGAANEKLFF. The DNA of the CDR3 is TGTGCCAGCAGACTCCAGGGGGCTGCTAATGAAAAACTGTTTTTT.

This clonotype has more than one count but fewer than ten. The chain links TRBV6-5 to TRBJ2-5; 7 bases map to TRBD1. Germline loops: CDR1 MNHEY, CDR2 SVGAGI. V lost 3 bases and J lost 5; bases outside the gene matches: 3. The CDR3 extends over 13 amino acids. The CDR3 loop is CASSYFRGETQYF. The CDR3 coding sequence is TGTGCCAGCAGTTATTTCAGGGGGGAGACCCAGTACTTC.

This clonotype came up a few times. V is TRBV27 and J is TRBJ2-5; 12 bases align to TRBD2. V gave up 6 bases and J gave up 3 bases; unmatched junction bases: 2. CDR1 is MNHEY and CDR2 is SMNVEV in the germline V gene (reference sequence). There are 14 residues in the CDR3. CDR3 residues: CASRRLAGEETQYF. The CDR3 DNA reads TGTGCCAGCAGAAGACTAGCGGGGGAAGAGACCCAGTACTTC.

This clonotype was observed a handful of times. One junction end does not reproduce the germline sequence, and a read error may be involved. The CDR3, as DNA: TGTGCTAGCAGTCCCATAGCGGGGGGGCTTGAGTTCTTC. Its protein is CASSPIAGGLEFF. This rearrangement joins TRBV7-7 to TRBJ2-1; 11 bases fit TRBD2. Looked up from germline, CDR1 is SSHAT and CDR2 is FNYEAQ (reference sequence). The CDR3 is made up of 13 amino acids.

This chain connects TRBV7-3 to TRBJ2-1; TRBD2 might be the D (6 bases). From germline, CDR1 is SGHTA and CDR2 FQGTGA. The V end lost 5 bases, the J end lost 7 bases, and 18 bases lay between the germline ends. CDR3 length: 15 amino acids. CDR3 in amino acids: CASSTNPGSGNEQFF. The CDR3 DNA sequence: TGTGCCAGCAGCACCAATCCAGGGAGCGGGAATGAGCAGTTCTTC.

In its sample, this clonotype was seen a few times. V is TRBV6-5 and J is TRBJ2-6; TRBD1 agrees at 8 bases. J was trimmed by 0 bases and V by 5 bases; bases with no gene match: 3. This CDR3 comprises 16 residues. Germline CDR1 and CDR2: MNHEY and SVGAGI. The CDR3 bases are TGTGCCAGCAGTCGGACAGGGAGCTCTGGGGCCAACGTCCTGACTTTC. Translating it yields CASSRTGSSGANVLTF.

The table lists this clonotype with a few counts. The chain joins TRBV7-9 to TRBJ2-7, with unresolved D. With 3 bases removed from V and 7 bases from J, the gap between germline ends came to 7 bases. The germline CDR1 and CDR2 sequences are SEHNR and FQNEAQ (reference sequence). This CDR3 is built from 11 residues. This chain's CDR3 is CASSFFREQYF. In DNA form, the CDR3 reads TGTGCCAGCAGCTTTTTTAGGGAGCAGTACTTC.

The table lists this clonotype with a few counts. V gene TRBV12-3 or TRBV12-4 combines with J gene TRBJ2-3; maybe TRBD2 (7 bases). Trimming left V 2 bases short and J 2 bases short, with 20 bases between. This CDR3 comprises 18 residues. The CDR3 reads CASSLSPLAGGHTDTQYF. CDR3 DNA sequence: TGTGCCAGCAGTTTATCTCCCTTAGCCGGGGGGCACACAGATACGCAGTATTTT.

In this sample, this clonotype turned up a few times. This sequence joins TRBV7-9 and TRBJ1-2, with unresolved D. V shed 3 bases and J shed 0 bases, with 11 bases lying between them. The CDR3 totals 15 residues. Germline CDR1 reads SEHNR; CDR2 reads FQNEAQ (reference sequence). The CDR3 is CASSFAARTNYGYTF. In DNA, the CDR3 is TGTGCCAGCAGCTTTGCGGCGAGGACTAACTATGGCTACACCTTC. The full variable domain, completed using reference TRBV7-9 and TRBJ1-2, is DTGVSQNPRHKITKRGQNVTFRCDPISEHNRLYWYRQTLGQGPEFLTYFQNEAQLEKSRLLSDRFSAERPKGSFSTLEIQRTEQGDSAMYLCASSFAARTNYGYTFGSGTRLTVV.

V gene TRBV15 combines with J gene TRBJ2-5, with a possible D match to TRBD2 (6 bases). CDR1 and CDR2 (germline): LNHNV, YYDKDF (reference sequence). The CDR3 has 14 amino acids. Trimming took off 4 bases at V and 4 bases at J, with 13 bases between the two ends. In nucleotides, the CDR3 is TGTGCCACCAGCACCTGGGGGGATAGAGAGACCCAGTACTTC. Translating it yields CATSTWGDRETQYF. Looking up the rest from reference TRBV15 and TRBJ2-5 gives the full variable domain: DAMVIQNPRYQVTQFGKPVTLSCSQTLNHNVMYWYQQKSSQAPKLLFHYYDKDFNNEADTPDNFQSRRPNTSFCFLDIRSPGLGDTAMYLCATSTWGDRETQYFGPGTRLLVL.

CDR3 sequence reads: CASSSLTWGLSTDTQYF. The DNA of the CDR3 is TGTGCCAGCAGCTCCCTCACTTGGGGCCTTAGCACAGATACGCAGTATTTT. V and J are TRBV7-6 and TRBJ2-3; weak D call: TRBD1 (5 bases). CDR3 size: 17 residues. Germline CDR1 reads SGHVS; CDR2 reads FNYEAQ. Trimming cost V 4 bases and J 0 bases, with 17 bases left between them.

The table lists this clonotype with a few counts. A read error may produce the germline difference seen at one junction end. The gene calls are TRBV2 and TRBJ1-1; D gene unclear. CDR3 size: 18 residues. Per germline, CDR1 SNHLY and CDR2 FYNNEI. In DNA form, the CDR3 reads TGTGCCAGCAGTAAAGCACCAGGCCCAGTGAGGGTTCGATTCGGGGCTTTCTTT. Protein product: CASSKAPGPVRVRFGAFF.

The J gene is TRBJ1-1, the V gene TRBV4-2; D is possibly TRBD1 (5 bases). The CDR3 extends over 13 amino acids. Trimming took 8 bases from V and 1 from J, leaving 11 bases between them. Germline V gene data show CDR1 as LGHNA and CDR2 as YNFKEQ. The CDR3 sequence is CASGLGRNTEAFF. CDR3 nucleotide sequence: TGTGCCAGCGGCCTGGGGCGGAACACTGAAGCTTTCTTT.

In this sample, this clonotype turned up a few times. The chain links TRBV9 to TRBJ2-2, with 11 positions matching TRBD2. The CDR3 consists of 15 residues. Trimming removed 3 bases from V and 6 bases from J; junction bases left unmatched: 4. Germline-derived CDR1 and CDR2 are SGDLS and YYNGEE. The CDR3 sequence is CASSEGLAEPGELFF. The CDR3 DNA follows: TGTGCCAGCAGCGAGGGACTAGCGGAACCCGGGGAGCTGTTTTTT.

This clonotype appeared a few times. This chain links TRBV7-3 with TRBJ2-1; D is undetermined. This CDR3 has 13 amino acids. The ends were cut back, 5 bases at V and 12 bases at J, with 17 bases in the middle. Germline loops: CDR1 SGHTA, CDR2 FQGTGA. The CDR3 region is CASSPNAAVSQFF. CDR3 sequence (DNA): TGTGCCAGCAGCCCGAACGCGGCAGTCTCGCAGTTCTTC. Full variable domain (missing parts from reference TRBV7-3 and TRBJ2-1): GAGVSQTPSNKVTEKGKYVELRCDPISGHTALYWYRQSLGQGPEFLIYFQGTGAADDSGLPNDRFFAVRPEGSVSTLKIQRTERGDSAVYLCASSPNAAVSQFFGPGTRLTVL.

This clonotype turned up a few times. V usage is TRBV7-2 and J usage is TRBJ2-7, with D uncertain. Germline CDR1 SGHTA, CDR2 FQGNSA. V lost 10 bases and J lost 2, with 18 bases in between. The CDR3 consists of 14 residues. CDR3 sequence (DNA): TGTGCCACCCAGCTCCAATCTGGTCCCTACGAGCAGTACGTC. Protein sequence: CATQLQSGPYEQYV.

This clonotype was found a few times. V usage is TRBV7-9 and J usage is TRBJ2-5, with 10 bases matching TRBD2. Germline CDR1 reads SEHNR; CDR2 reads FQNEAQ (reference sequence). The CDR3 sequence is 15 residues long. The junction had 4 bases not matched to a gene; V was cut back by 2 bases and J by 4 bases. CDR3 DNA: TGTGCCAGCAGCTTATCCAGCGGGGGGGGAGAGACCCAGTACTTC. It codes for CASSLSSGGGETQYF. Variable domain in full (rest from reference TRBV7-9 and TRBJ2-5): DTGVSQNPRHKITKRGQNVTFRCDPISEHNRLYWYRQTLGQGPEFLTYFQNEAQLEKSRLLSDRFSAERPKGSFSTLEIQRTEQGDSAMYLCASSLSSGGGETQYFGPGTRLLVL.

This clonotype turned up a few times. V and J are TRBV12-3 or TRBV12-4 and TRBJ1-3; unclear D gene. The length of the CDR3 is 14 residues. V gave up 6 bases and J gave up 4 bases, with 13 bases separating them. Written as DNA, the CDR3 is TGTGCCAGCAGCCTCAGACTGGGCGGAAACACCATATATTTT. It yields the protein CASSLRLGGNTIYF.

This clonotype showed up just a few times. The genes are TRBV20-1 and TRBJ2-5, with D possibly being TRBD2 (5 bases). Germline CDR1 is DFQATT and CDR2 is SNEGSKA (reference sequence). The CDR3 runs to 13 residues. Between the trimmed V and J ends, which lost 0 bases and 4 bases, there was a span of 9 bases. The CDR3 loop reads CSARDIGVETQYF. In DNA form, the CDR3 reads TGCAGTGCTAGAGATATCGGGGTAGAGACCCAGTACTTC.

The rearrangement links TRBV5-5 to TRBJ1-2; 9 bases align to TRBD1. V lost 4 bases to trimming and J lost 8 bases; unmatched junction nucleotides: 12. Germline V gene data show CDR1 as SGHKS and CDR2 as YYEKEE (reference sequence). This CDR3 region has 15 residues. CDR3 DNA: TGTGCCAGCAGCCGAACGCCCGGACAGGGGCGCGGCTACACCTTC. The encoded protein is CASSRTPGQGRGYTF.

This clonotype was seen more than once but under ten times. The chain joins TRBV18 to TRBJ2-7; tentatively, D is TRBD1 (6 bases). This CDR3 spans 15 amino acids. Germline V CDR1 and CDR2: KGHSH, LQKENI. Between the trimmed V and J ends, which lost 0 bases and 0 bases, there was a span of 9 bases. The CDR3 sequence: CASSPPSRGSYEQYF. For the CDR3, the DNA is TGTGCCAGCTCACCACCGTCCAGGGGCTCCTACGAGCAGTACTTC.

This clonotype showed up just a few times. The gene calls are TRBV24-1 and TRBJ2-5; D unresolved. This CDR3 contains 13 residues. Germline V gene data show CDR1 as KGHDR and CDR2 as SFDVKD. V was pared by 3 bases and J by 1 base, with 5 bases between. The CDR3 loop is CATSDPSQETQYF. The CDR3 bases are TGTGCCACCAGTGATCCCTCCCAAGAGACCCAGTACTTC.

This clonotype has only a few counts. The chain is built from TRBV6-1 and TRBJ2-3; the D gene could be TRBD1 or TRBD2 (6 bases each). V was clipped by 0 bases and J by 6 bases, with 13 bases between them. The CDR3 has 15 residues. In germline, CDR1 is MNHNS, CDR2 SASEGT. In DNA form, the CDR3 reads TGTGCCAGCAGTGAAGCGACGGGGGCGCGGGATACGCAGTATTTT. Amino acids: CASSEATGARDTQYF.